What follows describes a single T cell receptor beta chain. Its antigen is not known. Possible read error: a much larger clone is one base away. The CDR3 extends over 14 amino acids. From germline, CDR1 is MGHRA and CDR2 YSYEKL. The data derive from a study of response to subunit inactivated influenza vaccine. General study findings and limits: Authors suggested each seasonal flu vaccination may recruit only limited numbers of new T cells.

TCRdb reanalysed the RT-PCR reads using MiXCR and keeps one entry per CDR3 protein. In the table there are 500,000 or so distinct CDR3 sequences, approximately 11% of which are singletons. Sequences were derived from PBMCs from blood, sampled around seven weeks after vaccination. V gene TRBV4-1 combines with J gene TRBJ1-1, with D tentatively TRBD1 (6 bases). The TCR originated in a man aged 45-65 years who received an inactivated influenza vaccine. This CDR3 reads CASSQGTGRTEAIF. CDR3 coding DNA: TGCGCCAGCAGCCAAGGAACAGGGAGGACTGAAGCTATCTTT.